These T cell receptor beta chains were read from a single sample in a study of shared clonotypes between healthy human individuals. The table came from immunoSEQ multiplex PCR; TCRdb's copy has only in-frame clones and leaves some out. The top ten clones hold over 1.5% of a sample with roughly 640,000 clones, approximately 79% of them seen once. Input material: memory CD4+ T cells sorted from blood. These receptors originate from a woman aged 25 to 39 in good health. CDR3s include the opening cysteine and the closing phenylalanine or tryptophan. The order of the fields is clone size, D gene, J gene, V gene, CDR3 protein, CDR3 DNA. A D gene is named only where the DNA matches it firmly. Size is omitted from some rows. Given values are once, few, many or a class for expanded clones.

once	-	TRBJ2-7	TRBV2	CASSEGAGAGYEQYF	TGTGCCAGCAGTGAAGGAGCAGGGGCTGGATACGAGCAGTACTTC
-	TRBD2	TRBJ2-6	TRBV30	CAWRASGRTGANVLTF	TGTGCCTGGAGGGCTAGCGGGAGGACTGGGGCCAACGTCCTGACTTTC
-	TRBD1	TRBJ2-5	TRBV5-4	CASSWTDRGETQYF	TGTGCCAGCAGCTGGACCGACAGGGGAGAGACCCAGTACTTC
-	-	TRBJ2-1	TRBV28	CATRGFNEQFF	TGTGCCACCCGAGGTTTCAATGAGCAGTTCTTC
-	-	TRBJ1-5	TRBV7-8	CASSFGGPQHF	TGTGCCAGCAGCTTTGGGGGGCCCCAGCATTTT
-	-	TRBJ1-4	TRBV29-1	CSVPDYSTNEKLFF	TGCAGCGTACCGGACTACTCAACTAATGAAAAACTGTTTTTT
-	TRBD1	TRBJ2-5	TRBV28	CASMDRGHQETQYF	TGTGCCAGCATGGACAGGGGTCACCAAGAGACCCAGTACTTC
-	TRBD1	TRBJ2-7	TRBV5-1	CASSPWDSEIYEQYF	TGCGCCAGCAGCCCATGGGACAGCGAAATCTACGAGCAGTACTTC
-	-	TRBJ1-2	TRBV28	CASSQLDYGYTF	TGTGCCAGCAGTCAACTGGACTATGGCTACACCTTC
-	-	TRBJ2-5	TRBV5-1	CASSLGGGETQYF	TGCGCCAGCAGCTTAGGAGGGGGAGAGACCCAGTACTTC
-	-	TRBJ2-5	TRBV6-6	CASSRIYSGETQYF	TGTGCCAGCAGTCGGATTTATTCGGGAGAGACCCAGTACTTC
-	-	TRBJ1-1	TRBV11-2	CASRRAPEAFF	TGTGCCAGCAGGAGGGCACCCGAAGCTTTCTTT
-	-	TRBJ1-1	TRBV6-5	CASTQWPEKNTEAFF	TGTGCCAGCACCCAATGGCCCGAAAAGAACACTGAAGCTTTCTTT
-	TRBD2	TRBJ2-1	TRBV28	CASSLGTSGDNEQFF	TGTGCCAGCAGTTTGGGGACTAGCGGGGACAATGAGCAGTTCTTC
-	-	TRBJ2-3	TRBV2	CASKREAAQYF	TGTGCCAGCAAGAGGGAGGCAGCGCAGTATTTT
-	TRBD1	TRBJ2-5	TRBV7-9	CASSPRGQGWQETQYF	TGTGCCAGCAGCCCCAGGGGACAGGGTTGGCAAGAGACCCAGTACTTC
-	-	TRBJ2-7	TRBV5-1	CASSLESWRDPHYEQYF	TGCGCCAGCAGCTTGGAGTCTTGGCGGGATCCTCACTACGAGCAGTACTTC
-	TRBD1	TRBJ1-1	TRBV10-1	CASSGQGMETEAFF	TGCGCCAGCAGTGGACAGGGGATGGAGACTGAAGCTTTCTTT
-	-	TRBJ2-7	TRBV9	CASSVGAEQYF	TGTGCCAGCAGCGTAGGAGCCGAGCAGTACTTC
-	-	TRBJ1-2	TRBV19	CASSIGGPINYGYTF	TGTGCCAGTAGTATTGGGGGGCCTATAAACTATGGCTACACCTTC
-	TRBD1	TRBJ1-5	TRBV15	CATSRVGQDNQPQHF	TGTGCCACCAGCAGAGTGGGACAGGACAATCAGCCCCAGCATTTT
-	-	TRBJ1-2	TRBV27	CANSPGSGYGYTF	TGTGCCAACTCCCCAGGGTCAGGCTATGGCTACACCTTC
-	TRBD1	TRBJ1-4	TRBV28	CASTDRGPNEKLFF	TGTGCCAGCACGGACAGGGGACCTAATGAAAAACTGTTTTTT
-	TRBD2	TRBJ2-1	TRBV11-2	CASSPGLAGGGRDEQFF	TGTGCCAGCAGCCCAGGACTAGCGGGAGGCGGTAGGGATGAGCAGTTCTTC
-	-	TRBJ2-1	TRBV7-9	CASSKDSGRRLYNEQFF	TGTGCCAGCAGCAAGGACAGTGGAAGGAGGCTCTACAATGAGCAGTTCTTC
few	TRBD1	TRBJ2-3	TRBV9	CASSRGTGVDGSADTQYF	TGTGCCAGCAGCAGAGGGACAGGGGTCGACGGGAGTGCAGATACGCAGTATTTT